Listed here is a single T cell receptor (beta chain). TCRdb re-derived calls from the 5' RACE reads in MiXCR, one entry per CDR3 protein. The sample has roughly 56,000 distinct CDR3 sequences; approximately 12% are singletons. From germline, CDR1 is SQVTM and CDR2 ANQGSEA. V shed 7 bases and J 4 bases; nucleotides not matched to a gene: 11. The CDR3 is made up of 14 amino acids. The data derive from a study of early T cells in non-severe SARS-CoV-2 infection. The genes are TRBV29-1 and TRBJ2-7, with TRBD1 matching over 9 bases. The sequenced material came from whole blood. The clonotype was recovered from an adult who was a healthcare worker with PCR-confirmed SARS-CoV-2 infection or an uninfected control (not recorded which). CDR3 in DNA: TGCAGCGCATTCCCGGGACAGGGTAAATACGAGCAGTACTTC. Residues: CSAFPGQGKYEQYF.